Listed below are T cell receptor beta chains from one sample, sequenced in a study of T-cell reconstitution after alpha-beta-depleted transplantation in children. Each CDR3 protein is one row after TCRdb ran MiXCR on the PCR reads. The table lists approximately 240,000 distinct CDR3 sequences, about 9.5% of them singletons. The sequences come from PBMCs from the stem cell graft donor, collected from the stem cell graft. Receptor source: a human donor who donated a stem cell graft to a child with acute lymphoblastic leukemia. The CDR3 runs from the conserved cysteine through the conserved F or W. A D gene is named only where the DNA matches it firmly. Expanded clones get a size class; other rows say once, few or many, or leave the size out.

>TRBD2|TRBJ2-7|.|TRBV29-1
CSVDGLAGRDRYEQYF
TGCAGCGTTGACGGGCTAGCGGGGAGGGATCGGTACGAGCAGTACTTC
>.|TRBJ2-2|many|TRBV4-1
CASSQKRSTGELFF
TGCGCCAGCAGCCAGAAAAGGAGTACCGGGGAGCTGTTTTTT
>.|TRBJ2-3|.|TRBV7-9
CASSPPVDTQYF
TGTGCCAGCAGCCCCCCCGTAGATACGCAGTATTTT
>.|TRBJ2-5|few|TRBV12-3/TRBV12-4
CASSWGRETQYF
TGTGCCAGCTCCTGGGGGAGGGAGACCCAGTACTTC
>.|TRBJ2-2|.|TRBV27
CASGPGTRPTGELFF
TGTGCCAGCGGACCGGGGACAAGACCCACCGGGGAGCTGTTTTTT
>TRBD2|TRBJ2-1|many|TRBV20-1
CSATPADSGGANEQFF
TGCAGCGCGACCCCCGCTGACAGCGGGGGGGCAAATGAGCAGTTCTTC
>.|TRBJ2-7|many|TRBV28
CASNSYYEQYF
TGTGCCAGCAACAGCTACTACGAGCAGTACTTC
>TRBD2|TRBJ2-2|many|TRBV29-1
CSVEGWGGRNTGELFF
TGCAGCGTTGAAGGTTGGGGGGGGAGGAACACCGGGGAGCTGTTTTTT
>.|TRBJ2-3|few|TRBV7-2
CASSLGVSDTQYF
TGTGCCAGCAGCTTAGGAGTTTCCGATACGCAGTATTTT
>.|TRBJ1-6|.|TRBV5-6
CASSLLRELDNSPLHF
TGTGCCAGCAGCTTGTTGAGGGAACTAGATAATTCACCCCTCCACTTT
>TRBD1|TRBJ2-7|.|TRBV20-1
CSARGGRGLYEQYF
TGCAGTGCTAGAGGGGGTAGGGGGCTTTACGAGCAGTACTTC
>.|TRBJ2-1|.|TRBV20-1
CSARDYGESSYNEQFF
TGCAGTGCTAGAGATTACGGGGAGAGCTCCTACAATGAGCAGTTCTTC
>.|TRBJ2-5|many|TRBV5-1
CASSPLGSQETQYF
TGCGCCAGCAGTCCTCTGGGTAGCCAAGAGACCCAGTACTTC
>TRBD1|TRBJ2-5|many|TRBV7-7
CASSPIADRGRETQYF
TGTGCCAGCAGCCCGATAGCGGACAGGGGGAGAGAGACCCAGTACTTC
>.|TRBJ2-3|many|TRBV4-3
CASSQEAAGADTQYF
TGCGCCAGCAGCCAAGAGGCGGCAGGGGCAGATACGCAGTATTTT
>TRBD2|TRBJ2-4|.|TRBV9
CASSEAGGPENIQYF
TGTGCCAGCAGCGAAGCGGGGGGGCCTGAAAACATTCAGTACTTC
>.|TRBJ1-6|.|TRBV3-1
CASSQDPRVNSPLHF
TGTGCCAGCAGCCAAGATCCCAGGGTTAATTCACCCCTCCACTTT
>TRBD1|TRBJ2-5|.|TRBV4-2
CASSSGTAFRTQYF
TGTGCCAGCAGCTCCGGGACAGCCTTTCGGACCCAGTACTTC
>.|TRBJ2-7|many|TRBV29-1
CSVEMRGHPPYEQYF
TGCAGCGTTGAAATGCGTGGACACCCGCCCTACGAGCAGTACTTC
>TRBD2|TRBJ2-3|few|TRBV5-1
CASSRDSGGASRTDTQYF
TGCGCCAGCAGCAGAGATAGCGGGGGAGCCTCTCGCACAGATACGCAGTATTTT
>TRBD1|TRBJ1-1|many|TRBV14
CASTGTANTEAFF
TGTGCCAGCACCGGGACAGCCAACACTGAAGCTTTCTTT
>.|TRBJ1-6|few|TRBV5-1
CASSPREPPSPLHF
TGCGCCAGCAGCCCCAGGGAGCCCCCATCACCCCTCCACTTT
>.|TRBJ2-1|.|TRBV10-3
CAISENTIRNNEQFF
TGTGCCATCAGTGAGAATACTATCAGGAACAATGAGCAGTTCTTC
>.|TRBJ2-2|few|TRBV10-2
CASKRGGGPANTGELFF
TGCGCCAGCAAGCGAGGAGGAGGACCCGCGAACACCGGGGAGCTGTTTTTT
>.|TRBJ2-5|.|TRBV11-3
CASSLGDTLYQETQYF
TGTGCCAGCAGCTTAGGGGACACCTTATACCAAGAGACCCAGTACTTC
>.|TRBJ1-6|few|TRBV14
CASSSSRTDNSPLHF
TGTGCCAGCAGCTCGAGTAGGACAGACAATTCACCCCTCCACTTT